Listed below are T cell receptor beta chains from one sample, sequenced in a study of glioma-infiltrating T cells after dendritic cell vaccination. Profiled with immunoSEQ multiplex PCR; TCRdb holds only in-frame clones, not every one. The table shows roughly 60,000 clones, with about four fifths occurring only once. The source material was blood, sampled after dendritic cell vaccination. The receptors were sampled from a human donor with glioblastoma. The CDR3 runs from the conserved cysteine through the conserved F or W. A D gene is named only where the DNA matches it firmly. Size is stated for part of the rows, as once, few or many counts, or as a class when the clone is expanded.

TRBJ1-6,TRBV5-4,-,-,CASSRTDSLSPLHF,TGTGCCAGCAGCCGTACGGACAGTCTTTCACCCCTCCACTTT
TRBJ2-1,TRBV25-1,TRBD2,-,CASEPRRRGGGDNEQFF,TGTGCCAGCGAACCGAGGAGGCGGGGGGGCGGTGACAATGAGCAGTTCTTC
TRBJ2-1,TRBV30,-,-,CAFGSRTVDNEQFF,TGTGCCTTCGGGTCGAGGACTGTTGACAATGAGCAGTTCTTC
TRBJ1-1,TRBV7-9,-,-,CASTSGWGAEAFF,TGTGCCAGCACCTCAGGTTGGGGGGCTGAAGCTTTCTTT
TRBJ2-3,TRBV5-4,-,few,CASSLRQGGRADTQYF,TGCGCCAGCAGCCTGAGGCAAGGAGGTCGCGCAGATACGCAGTATTTT
TRBJ2-1,TRBV6-4,TRBD2,few,CASSDLAGAHNEQFF,TGTGCCAGCAGTGACCTAGCGGGGGCCCACAATGAGCAGTTCTTC
TRBJ1-1,TRBV19,-,once,CASSVQGDTEAFF,TGTGCCAGTAGTGTTCAGGGTGACACTGAAGCTTTCTTT
TRBJ1-5,TRBV6-6,-,few,CASSGQVPNQPQHF,TGTGCCAGCAGTGGGCAGGTGCCCAATCAGCCCCAGCATTTT
TRBJ1-6,TRBV27,-,few,CASSLTGPFNSPLHF,TGTGCCAGCAGTTTAACAGGACCGTTTAATTCACCCCTCCACTTT
TRBJ1-3,TRBV15,-,-,CATSFGSGNTIYF,TGTGCCACCTCGTTCGGCTCTGGAAACACCATATATTTT
TRBJ2-3,TRBV6-5,TRBD1,-,CASTRQGEDTQYF,TGTGCCAGCACAAGACAGGGAGAAGATACGCAGTATTTT
TRBJ1-1,TRBV6-1,-,-,CASSEYPGVQTTEAFF,TGTGCCAGCAGTGAATACCCAGGGGTTCAAACAACTGAAGCTTTCTTT
TRBJ2-7,TRBV13,TRBD1,once,CASSTIGTAYEQYF,TGTGCCAGCAGCACAATAGGGACAGCTTACGAGCAGTACTTC
TRBJ2-7,TRBV5-1,TRBD1,-,CASSLAPGQGTYEQYF,TGCGCCAGCAGCTTGGCTCCGGGACAGGGTACCTACGAGCAGTACTTC
TRBJ2-3,TRBV5-1,TRBD2,-,CASSSSGLARLAGYTDTQYF,TGCGCCAGCAGCTCCTCGGGCCTTGCTAGACTAGCGGGATACACAGATACGCAGTATTTT
TRBJ1-3,TRBV6-5,-,-,CASSPTFEGNTIYF,TGTGCCAGCAGCCCCACGTTCGAGGGAAACACCATATATTTT
TRBJ2-3,TRBV7-3,-,-,CASSLMGDTQYF,TGTGCCAGCAGCTTAATGGGCGATACGCAGTATTTT
TRBJ1-2,TRBV6-1,-,-,CAIQTSGIYGYTF,TGTGCCATCCAAACCTCAGGGATCTATGGCTACACCTTC
TRBJ2-7,TRBV6-6,-,-,CASRENRAYEQYF,TGTGCCAGCAGAGAAAACAGGGCTTACGAGCAGTACTTC
TRBJ2-5,TRBV11-2,TRBD2,once,CASSLSGGGETQYF,TGTGCCAGCAGCTTAAGCGGGGGGGGCGAGACCCAGTACTTC
TRBJ2-1,TRBV11-3,-,-,CASSLRELGNEQFF,TGTGCCAGCAGCTTGAGGGAGCTCGGCAATGAGCAGTTCTTC
TRBJ1-5,TRBV18,TRBD1,once,CASSPYRGGSEQPQHF,TGTGCCAGCTCACCATATCGAGGGGGCTCGGAGCAGCCCCAGCATTTT
TRBJ2-1,TRBV14,-,-,CASSQGQGLLSNEQFF,TGTGCCAGCAGCCAAGGGCAGGGGCTCCTAAGCAATGAGCAGTTCTTC
TRBJ2-5,TRBV10-3,TRBD2,-,CAIRTSGGLETQYF,TGTGCCATCAGGACTAGCGGGGGGCTAGAGACCCAGTACTTC
TRBJ1-1,TRBV7-3,-,-,CASSTSVNTEAFF,TGTGCCAGCAGCACTTCGGTTAACACTGAAGCTTTCTTT
TRBJ1-6,TRBV30,TRBD1,-,CAWGTGDNSPLHF,TGTGCCTGGGGGACAGGGGATAATTCACCCCTCCACTTT
TRBJ1-1,TRBV25-1,-,-,CASSIRGANTEAFF,TGTGCCAGCAGTATTAGGGGCGCGAACACTGAAGCTTTCTTT
TRBJ2-1,TRBV2,-,-,CASRGASSYNEQFF,TGTGCCAGCAGGGGGGCTAGCTCCTACAATGAGCAGTTCTTC
TRBJ1-6,TRBV4-3,TRBD1,-,CASSQDLTGQGGNSPLHF,TGCGCCAGCAGCCAAGACTTAACAGGACAGGGAGGAAATTCACCCCTCCACTTT
TRBJ1-3,TRBV12-2,-,-,CASRPRSSGNTIYF,TGTGCAAGTCGCCCACGCAGCTCTGGAAACACCATATATTTT
TRBJ2-1,TRBV9,TRBD2,-,CASSTWTSGGDNEQFF,TGTGCCAGCAGCACCTGGACTAGCGGGGGGGATAATGAGCAGTTCTTC
TRBJ1-1,TRBV15,TRBD1,-,CATSSAQGASTEAFF,TGTGCCACCAGCAGTGCACAGGGGGCCAGCACTGAAGCTTTCTTT
TRBJ1-1,TRBV27,TRBD1,-,CASSPPFGTGHEGANTEAFF,TGTGCCAGCAGTCCCCCCTTCGGGACAGGGCATGAGGGTGCGAACACTGAAGCTTTCTTT
TRBJ2-2,TRBV6-4,TRBD2,-,CASSDSAGGDPWPGELFF,TGTGCCAGCAGTGATAGCGCCGGGGGGGATCCCTGGCCCGGGGAGCTGTTTTTT
TRBJ2-1,TRBV4-2,TRBD1,few,CASSQGDRRAYNEQFF,TGTGCCAGCAGCCAAGGGGACAGGCGAGCTTACAATGAGCAGTTCTTC
TRBJ2-2,TRBV5-6,TRBD2,-,CASSLLAGGQTLNTGELFF,TGTGCCAGCAGCTTACTAGCGGGGGGTCAGACGTTAAACACCGGGGAGCTGTTTTTT
TRBJ1-1,TRBV6-5,-,once,CASRPGKENTEAFF,TGTGCCAGCAGACCAGGGAAGGAGAACACTGAAGCTTTCTTT
TRBJ2-3,TRBV25-1,-,-,CASSEFMGRASDTQYF,TGTGCCAGCAGTGAATTTATGGGCAGGGCGTCAGATACGCAGTATTTT
TRBJ1-6,TRBV5-4,-,-,CASSTLGGARNSPLHF,TGTGCCAGCAGTACCCTGGGCGGGGCTCGAAATTCACCCCTCCACTTT
TRBJ1-2,TRBV6-1,-,-,CASSELGYTF,TGTGCCAGCAGTGAACTTGGCTACACCTTC
TRBJ1-2,TRBV29-1,-,once,CSVQANYGYTF,TGCAGCGTCCAGGCTAACTATGGCTACACCTTC
TRBJ1-2,TRBV6-1,-,-,CASVRGLSVGYTF,TGTGCCAGCGTACGAGGGCTATCCGTTGGCTACACCTTC
TRBJ1-2,TRBV6-1,TRBD1,-,CASSDQGGGSYGYTF,TGTGCCAGCAGTGATCAGGGGGGAGGCTCCTATGGCTACACCTTC
TRBJ2-5,TRBV25-1,-,-,CASSDSGQETQYF,TGTGCCAGCAGTGATAGCGGACAAGAGACCCAGTACTTC
TRBJ1-1,TRBV5-6,-,-,CASSLDNIPNTEAFF,TGTGCCAGCAGCTTGGATAACATCCCGAACACTGAAGCTTTCTTT
TRBJ2-2,TRBV27,TRBD1,-,CASRQGASTNTGELFF,TGTGCCAGCAGGCAGGGGGCCTCAACGAACACCGGGGAGCTGTTTTTT